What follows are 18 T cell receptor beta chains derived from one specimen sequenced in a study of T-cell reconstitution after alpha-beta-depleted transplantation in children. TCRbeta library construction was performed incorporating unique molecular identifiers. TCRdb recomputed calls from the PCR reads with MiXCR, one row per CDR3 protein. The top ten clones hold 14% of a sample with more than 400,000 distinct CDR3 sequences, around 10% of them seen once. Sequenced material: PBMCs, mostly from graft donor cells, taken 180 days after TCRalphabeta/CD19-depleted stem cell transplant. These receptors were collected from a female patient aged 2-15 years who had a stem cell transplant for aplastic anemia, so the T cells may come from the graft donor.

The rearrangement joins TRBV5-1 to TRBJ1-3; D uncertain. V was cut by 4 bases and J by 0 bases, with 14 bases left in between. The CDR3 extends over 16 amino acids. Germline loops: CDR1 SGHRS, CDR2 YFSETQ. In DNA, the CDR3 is TGCGCCAGCAGCCCGGGCAGGTCCCCCTCTGGAAACACCATATATTTT. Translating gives CASSPGRSPSGNTIYF.

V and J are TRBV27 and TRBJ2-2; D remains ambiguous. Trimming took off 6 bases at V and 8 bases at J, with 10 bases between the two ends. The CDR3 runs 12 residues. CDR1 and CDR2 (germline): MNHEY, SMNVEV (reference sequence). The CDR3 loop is CASSFRQGELFF. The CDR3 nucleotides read TGTGCCAGCAGCTTCCGACAAGGGGAGCTGTTTTTT.

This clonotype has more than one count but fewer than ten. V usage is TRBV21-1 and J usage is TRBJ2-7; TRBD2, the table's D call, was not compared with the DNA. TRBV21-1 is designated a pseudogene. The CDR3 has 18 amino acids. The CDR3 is CASSKAPSGIVEAYEQYV. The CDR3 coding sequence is TGTGCCAGCAGCAAAGCCCCTAGCGGAATAGTAGAAGCCTACGAGCAGTACGTC.

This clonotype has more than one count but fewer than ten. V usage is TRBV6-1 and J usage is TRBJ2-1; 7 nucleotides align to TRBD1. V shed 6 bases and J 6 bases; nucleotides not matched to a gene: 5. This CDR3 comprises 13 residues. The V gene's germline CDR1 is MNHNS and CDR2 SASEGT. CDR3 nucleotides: TGTGCCAGCAGAGTTGACAGGGTCAATGAGCAGTTCTTC. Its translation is CASRVDRVNEQFF.

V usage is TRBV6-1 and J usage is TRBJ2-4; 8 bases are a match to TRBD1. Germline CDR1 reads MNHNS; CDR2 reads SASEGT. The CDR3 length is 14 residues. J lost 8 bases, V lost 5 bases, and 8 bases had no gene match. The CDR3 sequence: CASSLQGARDIQYF. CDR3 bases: TGTGCCAGCAGTCTTCAGGGGGCGCGAGACATTCAGTACTTC.

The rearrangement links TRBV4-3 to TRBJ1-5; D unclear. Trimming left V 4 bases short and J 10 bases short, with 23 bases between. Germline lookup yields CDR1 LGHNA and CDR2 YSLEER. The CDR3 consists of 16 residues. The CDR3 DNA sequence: TGCGCCAGCAGCCCTCCCGAGAGCAGGCCGAGGGCTCCCCAGCATTTT. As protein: CASSPPESRPRAPQHF.

The CDR3 nucleotides are TGCGCCAGCAGCTTTTTCGAAGAGACCCAGTACTTC. It translates to CASSFFEETQYF. V usage is TRBV5-1 and J usage is TRBJ2-5; D is unresolved. The V and J ends lost 2 bases and 3 bases respectively, with 5 bases between them. CDR1 SGHRS and CDR2 YFSETQ come from the germline V gene. The CDR3 consists of 12 residues. The whole variable domain, filled in from reference TRBV5-1 and TRBJ2-5, reads KAGVTQTPRYLIKTRGQQVTLSCSPISGHRSVSWYQQTPGQGLQFLFEYFSETQRNKGNFPGRFSGRQFSNSRSEMNVSTLELGDSALYLCASSFFEETQYFGPGTRLLVL.

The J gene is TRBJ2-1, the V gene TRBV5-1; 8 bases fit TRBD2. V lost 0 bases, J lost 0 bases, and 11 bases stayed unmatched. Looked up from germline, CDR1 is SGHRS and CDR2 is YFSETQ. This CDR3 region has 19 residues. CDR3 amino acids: CASSLVMGSGSFSYNEQFF. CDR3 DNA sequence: TGCGCCAGCAGCTTGGTAATGGGGAGCGGGAGCTTCTCCTACAATGAGCAGTTCTTC.

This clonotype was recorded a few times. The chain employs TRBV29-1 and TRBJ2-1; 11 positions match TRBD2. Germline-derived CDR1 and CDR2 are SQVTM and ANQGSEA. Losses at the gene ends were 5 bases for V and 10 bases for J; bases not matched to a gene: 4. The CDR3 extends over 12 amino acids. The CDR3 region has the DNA TGCAGCGTTCGGGGACTAGCGGCGGAGCAGTTCTTC. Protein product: CSVRGLAAEQFF.

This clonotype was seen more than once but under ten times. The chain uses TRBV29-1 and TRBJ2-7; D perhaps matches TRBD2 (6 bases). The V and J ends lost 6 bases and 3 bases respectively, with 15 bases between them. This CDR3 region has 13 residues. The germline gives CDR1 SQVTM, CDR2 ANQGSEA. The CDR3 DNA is TGCAGCGTCTCCTGGGACTGGATCTACGAGCAGTACTTC. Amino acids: CSVSWDWIYEQYF.

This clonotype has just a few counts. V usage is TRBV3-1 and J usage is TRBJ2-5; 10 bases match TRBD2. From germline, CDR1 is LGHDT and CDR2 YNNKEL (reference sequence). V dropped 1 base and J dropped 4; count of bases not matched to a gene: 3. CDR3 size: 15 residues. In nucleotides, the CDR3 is TGTGCCAGCAGCCAAGTTGTAGCGGGAGGAGAGACCCAGTACTTC. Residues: CASSQVVAGGETQYF.

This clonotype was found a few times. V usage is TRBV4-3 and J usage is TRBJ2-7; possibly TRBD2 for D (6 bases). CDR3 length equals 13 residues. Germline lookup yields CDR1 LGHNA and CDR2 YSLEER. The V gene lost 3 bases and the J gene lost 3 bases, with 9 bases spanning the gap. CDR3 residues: CASSHGGNYEQYF. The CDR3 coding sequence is TGCGCCAGCAGCCATGGCGGGAACTACGAGCAGTACTTC.

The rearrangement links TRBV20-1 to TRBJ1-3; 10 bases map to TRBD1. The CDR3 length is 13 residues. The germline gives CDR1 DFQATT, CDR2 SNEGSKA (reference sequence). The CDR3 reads CRAGQGAGNTIYF. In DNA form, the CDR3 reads TGCAGGGCCGGACAGGGGGCTGGAAACACCATATATTTT.

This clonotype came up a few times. The CDR3 sequence is CASSRTDVRPIFMNTEAFF. In nucleotides, the CDR3 is TGCGCCAGCAGCCGGACCGACGTTAGGCCGATTTTCATGAACACTGAAGCTTTCTTT. The chain carries TRBV5-1 and TRBJ1-1; D remains ambiguous. There are 19 residues in the CDR3. CDR1 and CDR2 from the germline V gene are SGHRS and YFSETQ. Trimming stripped 4 bases from V and 0 bases from J, with 25 bases between.

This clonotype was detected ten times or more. The CDR3 sequence is CASTRPSSYNEQFF. DNA for the CDR3: TGTGCCAGCACCCGACCATCTAGCTACAATGAGCAGTTCTTC. J is TRBJ2-1 and V is TRBV2; D not resolved. Trimming took 7 bases from V and 3 from J, leaving 13 bases between them. CDR3 size: 14 residues. The V gene's germline CDR1 is SNHLY and CDR2 FYNNEI.

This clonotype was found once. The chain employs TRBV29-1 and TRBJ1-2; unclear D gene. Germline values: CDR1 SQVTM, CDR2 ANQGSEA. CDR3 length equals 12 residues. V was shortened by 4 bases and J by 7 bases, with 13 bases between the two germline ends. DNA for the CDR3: TGCAGCGTTGGGAACCCCTACGCTGGCTACACCTTC. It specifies CSVGNPYAGYTF.

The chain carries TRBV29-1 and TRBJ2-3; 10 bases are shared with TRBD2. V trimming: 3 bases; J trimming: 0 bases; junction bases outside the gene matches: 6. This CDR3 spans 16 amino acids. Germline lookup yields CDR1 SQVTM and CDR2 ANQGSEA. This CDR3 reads CSVDPLTSGSTDTQYF. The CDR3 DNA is TGCAGCGTTGATCCCTTGACTAGCGGGAGCACAGATACGCAGTATTTT.

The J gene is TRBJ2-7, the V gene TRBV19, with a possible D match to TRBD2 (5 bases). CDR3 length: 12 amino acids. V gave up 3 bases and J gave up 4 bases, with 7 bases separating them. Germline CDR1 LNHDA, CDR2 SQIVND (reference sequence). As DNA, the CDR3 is TGTGCCAGTAGTATGGACTGTTACGAGCAGTACGTC. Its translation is CASSMDCYEQYV.